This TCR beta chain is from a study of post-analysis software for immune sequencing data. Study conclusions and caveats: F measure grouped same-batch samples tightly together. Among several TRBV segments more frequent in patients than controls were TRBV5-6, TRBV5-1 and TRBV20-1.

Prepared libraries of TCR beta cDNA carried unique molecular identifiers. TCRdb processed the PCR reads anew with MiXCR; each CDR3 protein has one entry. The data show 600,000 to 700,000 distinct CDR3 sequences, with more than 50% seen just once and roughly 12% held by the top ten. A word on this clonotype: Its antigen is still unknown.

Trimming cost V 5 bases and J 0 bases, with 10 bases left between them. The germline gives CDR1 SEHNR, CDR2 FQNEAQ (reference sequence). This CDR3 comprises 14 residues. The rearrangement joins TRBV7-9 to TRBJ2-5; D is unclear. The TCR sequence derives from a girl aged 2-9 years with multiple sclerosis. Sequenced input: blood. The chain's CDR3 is CASSLRLNQETQYF. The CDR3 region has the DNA TGTGCCAGCAGCCTTCGACTTAACCAAGAGACCCAGTACTTC.